This TCR beta chain was captured in a study of patients and donors after allogeneic stem cell transplantation. CDR1 and CDR2 from the germline V gene are LNHNV and YYDKDF (reference sequence). There are 13 residues in the CDR3. Trimming took 0 bases from V and 7 from J, leaving 9 bases between them. TCRdb analysed the RT-PCR reads with MiXCR anew, one entry per CDR3 protein. The sample lists fewer than 500,000 distinct CDR3 sequences; more than 15% were seen once. The clonotype comes from a human donor who was either an allogeneic HSCT recipient or a stem cell or donor lymphocyte infusion donor (not recorded which). It is not recorded whose cells these are; they may come from a transplant donor. The sequenced sample consisted of blood, either unsorted or a sorted T cell fraction (not recorded which). The chain couples TRBV15 to TRBJ1-2; D is possibly TRBD1 (5 bases). Here the CDR3 DNA reads TGTGCCACCAGCAGAGATCCAGGGACTGGCTACACCTTC. As protein: CATSRDPGTGYTF. Variable domain in full (rest from reference TRBV15 and TRBJ1-2): DAMVIQNPRYQVTQFGKPVTLSCSQTLNHNVMYWYQQKSSQAPKLLFHYYDKDFNNEADTPDNFQSRRPNTSFCFLDIRSPGLGDTAMYLCATSRDPGTGYTFGSGTRLTVV.